This entry lists 7 T cell receptor beta chains sequenced from one sample in a study of blood T cell repertoires in COVID-19. Assay used: immunoSEQ multiplex PCR; TCRdb lists only in-frame clones, some missing. The repertoire includes some 290,000 clones, around 78% of them detected once, and over 4.5% sits in the top ten. The specimen sequenced was peripheral blood. The receptors originated from a man in his sixties who had recovered from COVID-19.

V and J are TRBV9 and TRBJ2-3, with 9 bases identical to TRBD2. The CDR3 is 17 residues long. V was pared by 3 bases and J by 6 bases, with 14 bases of the junction left unmatched. CDR1 and CDR2 (germline): SGDLS, YYNGEE. CDR3 residues: CASSASSGGLAADTQYF. CDR3 nucleotide sequence: TGTGCCAGCAGCGCCTCTTCGGGGGGACTAGCAGCGGATACGCAGTATTTT.

The chain employs TRBV30 and TRBJ2-7, with a tentative D call TRBD2 (5 bases). Between the trimmed V and J ends, which lost 1 base and 5 bases, there was a span of 9 bases. Per the germline V gene, CDR1 is GTSNPN and CDR2 is SVGIG (reference sequence). This CDR3 has 12 amino acids. Here the CDR3 reads CAWSGGSHEQYF. The CDR3 bases are TGTGCCTGGAGTGGCGGGTCCCACGAGCAGTACTTC.

The chain employs TRBV27 and TRBJ2-1; 9 bases are a match to TRBD1. The V and J ends lost 2 bases and 4 bases, in that order; junction bases with no gene match: 21. Germline V gene data show CDR1 as MNHEY and CDR2 as SMNVEV (reference sequence). The CDR3 has 21 residues. The CDR3 nucleotides read TGTGCCAGCAGTTTAAGGACACGTCCCGTCCCCGGGACAGGGCTGTACAATGAGCAGTTCTTC. Amino acids: CASSLRTRPVPGTGLYNEQFF.

The chain uses TRBV10-3 and TRBJ2-6; 8 nucleotides align to TRBD1. Germline assignment: CDR1 ENHRY and CDR2 SYGVKD. There are 19 residues in the CDR3. The V gene end was trimmed by 2 bases and the J gene end by 0 bases; junction bases not matched to a gene: 9. CDR3 nucleotide sequence: TGTGCCATCAGTGAGCGGATTAGACAGGGGCGCTCTGGGGCCAACGTCCTGACTTTC. It encodes CAISERIRQGRSGANVLTF.

This chain joins TRBV6-5 and TRBJ2-1; D is unresolved. The germline V gene has CDR1 MNHEY and CDR2 SVGAGI. CDR3 length: 12 amino acids. Trimming cost V 6 bases and J 8 bases, with 11 bases left between them. The CDR3: CASRRSWDEQFF. DNA for the CDR3: TGTGCCAGCAGGAGGAGTTGGGATGAGCAGTTCTTC.

This chain links TRBV19 with TRBJ2-6, with TRBD1 identical over 8 bases. CDR1 is LNHDA, CDR2 SQIVND, per germline (reference sequence). The CDR3 is 17 residues long. The V gene end was trimmed by 4 bases and the J gene end by 0 bases; junction bases not matched to a gene: 5. As DNA, the CDR3 is TGTGCCAGTAGTAGGGGACAGGCCCGCTCTGGGGCCAACGTCCTGACTTTC. It codes for CASSRGQARSGANVLTF.

Notes on this clone: This specimen includes other DNA sequences encoding the same CDR3. The chain employs TRBV19 and TRBJ1-1; D is undetermined. The CDR3 is made up of 13 amino acids. Looked up from germline, CDR1 is LNHDA and CDR2 is SQIVND (reference sequence). V shed 3 bases and J shed 4 bases, with 9 bases lying between them. The CDR3 loop is CASSISPGTEAFF. The CDR3 DNA sequence: TGTGCCAGTAGTATTTCCCCCGGCACTGAAGCTTTCTTT.